The 2 T cell receptor beta chains in this list originate from one sample, sequenced in a study of T cells after yellow fever vaccination (dated by TCRdb to about 2019). Library generation was performed with 5' RACE. These reads were obtained on an Illumina HiSeq 2500. TCRdb trimmed the raw reads at Q25, called clones with MiXCR and kept productive beta chains. Merged by CDR3 protein, the rows form single entries marked with the most common genes and DNA. The table for this sample lists nearly 550,000 distinct CDR3 sequences; roughly a fifth of them were counted only once. The ten biggest clones cover roughly an eighth of the sample. The sample's treatment or condition label, in plain terms: live attenuated yellow fever vaccine strain. Sequenced here: PBMCs, sampled 15 days after the yellow fever booster vaccination. All receptors come from a man younger than 40 who received the YFV17D yellow fever vaccine.

This sequence joins TRBV28 and TRBJ2-2, with 7 positions matching TRBD2. CDR3 size: 17 residues. V gave up 5 bases and J gave up 3 bases; unmatched junction bases: 12. The germline CDR1 and CDR2 sequences are MDHEN and SYDVKM. The CDR3 DNA sequence: TGTGCCAGCAGTGTCCTGAGCTCTAGCGGTTACACCGGGGAGCTGTTTTTT. It specifies CASSVLSSSGYTGELFF.

As concerns this clonotype: At one end the junction does not follow the germline gene, possibly because of a read error. The chain carries TRBV4-3 and TRBJ2-7; possible D gene TRBD1, 6 bases. This CDR3 spans 15 amino acids. In germline, CDR1 is LGHNA, CDR2 YSLEER. CDR3 region: CASSQVNRASAEQYF. CDR3 bases: TGCGCCAGCAGCCAAGTGAACAGGGCCTCCGCCGAGCAGTATTTC.